This TCR beta chain comes out of a study of neoadjuvant anti-PD-1 for oral cavity cancer. Overall study findings and caveats: Post-treatment tumors with larger preexisting clones showed more shrinkage. Higher pretreatment Treg/Th17 ratios tracked higher pretreatment blood clonality.

This clone showed up just a few times. Its antigen is unidentified. Tumor libraries mostly used 4 to 5 ug genomic DNA, two replicates each. Clones were sequenced by immunoSEQ multiplex PCR, and TCRdb holds only the in-frame ones, with some missing. The data hold more than 6,000 clones, with nearly 45% observed a single time. This material consisted of tumor tissue, taken before nivolumab (anti-PD-1) treatment. The TCR sequence derives from a person aged 40 to 85 with oral cavity squamous cell carcinoma.

This CDR3 reads CASGFEGPYNEQFF. For the CDR3, the DNA is TGTGCTAGTGGTTTCGAGGGGCCGTACAATGAGCAGTTCTTC. The chain is built from TRBV12-5 and TRBJ2-1; D may match TRBD1 or TRBD2 (5 bases each). Between the trimmed V and J ends, which lost 3 bases and 4 bases, there was a span of 10 bases. The CDR3 extends over 14 amino acids. CDR1 LGHNT and CDR2 FRNRAP come from the germline V gene. The variable domain in full, completed from reference TRBV12-5 and TRBJ2-1, reads DARVTQTPRHKVTEMGQEVTMRCQPILGHNTVFWYRQTMMQGLELLAYFRNRAPLDDSGMPKDRFSAEMPDATLATLKIQPSEPRDSAVYFCASGFEGPYNEQFFGPGTRLTVL.